This T cell receptor beta chain was documented in a study of long-term antiretroviral therapy in people with HIV. Whole-study results and caveats: HIV repertoires had narrower CDR3 length ranges than controls.

This CDR3 is 14 amino acids long. CDR1 LNHDA and CDR2 SQIVND come from the germline V gene (reference sequence). V was shortened by 2 bases and J by 4 bases, with 11 bases between the two germline ends. Researchers ran immunoSEQ v3.0 at survey level. Measured with immunoSEQ multiplex PCR; TCRdb has only the in-frame clones, and not every one. The sample includes 40,000 or so clones, roughly four fifths seen only once; the top ten take over 10%. About this clone itself: The antigen remains undetermined.

This clonotype was sampled from a man younger than 35 with HIV. This sequence joins TRBV19 and TRBJ1-2; D not resolved. This sample comprised unsorted PBMCs, obtained 0.3 years after starting antiretroviral therapy. The CDR3 bases are TGTGCCAGTAGTATAATCGGGAGCGCCTATGGCTACACCTTC. Translation: CASSIIGSAYGYTF.